The 2 T cell receptor beta chains below come from one sample, sequenced in a study of blood T cell repertoires in COVID-19 (TCRdb year 2020). The method behind the library was the immunoSEQ multiplex PCR assay. TCRdb took this table from immuneACCESS and kept in-frame rearrangements with V and J called. Such tables lack part of the clones; where checked against another copy, unresolved V genes explain under half of the gap, and the rest is unexplained. The sample contains 180,000 or so clones, roughly three quarters of them found a single time. Approximately 8.6% of the sample comes from the top ten. Sequencing was performed on peripheral blood. The receptors were gathered from a woman between 50 and 59 years old with active or convalescent COVID-19.

The chain uses TRBV6-6 and TRBJ1-5; the D is unclear. Trimming stripped 8 bases from V and 0 bases from J, with 8 bases between. The CDR3 totals 13 residues. The germline CDR1 and CDR2 sequences are MNHNY and SVGAGI (reference sequence). The chain's CDR3 is CASVYNSNQPQHF. The CDR3 nucleotides are TGTGCCAGCGTATACAATAGCAATCAGCCCCAGCATTTT.

The sample holds a few counts of this clone. The chain combines TRBV7-9 with TRBJ1-6, with D possibly matching TRBD1 (5 bases). The length of the CDR3 is 14 residues. The germline V gene encodes CDR1 SEHNR and CDR2 FQNEAQ (reference sequence). V was pared by 3 bases and J by 8 bases, with 11 bases between. The DNA of the CDR3 is TGTGCCAGCAGCTTCGGGACTGCCGATTCACCCCTCCACTTT. This gives the protein CASSFGTADSPLHF.